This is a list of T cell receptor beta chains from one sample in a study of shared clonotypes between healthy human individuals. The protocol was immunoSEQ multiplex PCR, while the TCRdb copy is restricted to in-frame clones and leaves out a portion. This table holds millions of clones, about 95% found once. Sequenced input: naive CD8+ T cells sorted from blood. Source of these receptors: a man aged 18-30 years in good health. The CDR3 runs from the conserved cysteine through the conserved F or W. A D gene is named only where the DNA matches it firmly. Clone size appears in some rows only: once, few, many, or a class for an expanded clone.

TGTGCCAGCAGCTTAGCGGCAGGGGTCGAGCAGTACTTC | CASSLAAGVEQYF | NA | TRBJ2-7 | 13 | TRBV7-9 | NA
TGTGCCAGCAGTTACTCCTGGGGGACACGCAATGAGCAGTTCTTC | CASSYSWGTRNEQFF | NA | TRBJ2-1 | 15 | TRBV6-5 | NA
TGCAGCGTTGAAGACGGGGTCCTTTCCTACGAGCAGTACTTC | CSVEDGVLSYEQYF | NA | TRBJ2-7 | 14 | TRBV29-1 | NA
TGTGCCAGCAGCGTAGGACAGGGAAACACCGGGGAGCTGTTTTTT | CASSVGQGNTGELFF | NA | TRBJ2-2 | 15 | TRBV9 | TRBD1
TGTGCCAGCAGTTACTCGCCGGGACAGGGGGGATACGAGCAGTACTTC | CASSYSPGQGGYEQYF | NA | TRBJ2-7 | 16 | TRBV6-6 | TRBD1
TGTGCCAGCAGCCGAGGACGGGGATCCTACGAGCAGTACTTC | CASSRGRGSYEQYF | NA | TRBJ2-7 | 14 | TRBV7-6 | NA
TGTGCCAGCAGTGCCTTACAGGGAGGGGATTCACCCCTCCACTTT | CASSALQGGDSPLHF | NA | TRBJ1-6 | 15 | TRBV28 | NA
TGTGCCAGCACCCCCGGGGCGGGCGAGCAGTACTTC | CASTPGAGEQYF | once | TRBJ2-7 | 12 | TRBV7-9 | NA
TGTGCCAGCAGTGAAACGGGACAGGCAAATTCACCCCTCCACTTT | CASSETGQANSPLHF | NA | TRBJ1-6 | 15 | TRBV2 | TRBD1
TGTGCCAGCAGCGGCCCGGTGGGTCTGGGGAACACCATATATTTT | CASSGPVGLGNTIYF | NA | TRBJ1-3 | 15 | TRBV7-9 | NA
TGTGCCAGCAGTCATGCGCGCCGCGAGCAGTACTTC | CASSHARREQYF | NA | TRBJ2-7 | 12 | TRBV5-6 | NA
TGTGCCAGCAGTTTTGGCCAGGGCCTTACAGATACGCAGTATTTT | CASSFGQGLTDTQYF | NA | TRBJ2-3 | 15 | TRBV28 | NA
TGTGCCAGCAGTGCCCTGCGACAGGGGGCCTTTCAGAACACCGGGGAGCTGTTTTTT | CASSALRQGAFQNTGELFF | NA | TRBJ2-2 | 19 | TRBV6-1 | TRBD1
TGTGCCAGCAGTTTGCCCCGGGACTCTCTCACAGATACGCAGTATTTT | CASSLPRDSLTDTQYF | once | TRBJ2-3 | 16 | TRBV28 | NA
TGTGCCACCGGTACCAATACCTACGAGCAGTACTTC | CATGTNTYEQYF | NA | TRBJ2-7 | 12 | TRBV14 | NA
TGTGCCAGCAGTCCACTAGGACAGGGCAATGAGCAGTTCTTC | CASSPLGQGNEQFF | few | TRBJ2-1 | 14 | TRBV27 | TRBD1
TGTGCCAGCAGTTACACCCCGGGTAACGATCAGCCCCAGCATTTT | CASSYTPGNDQPQHF | NA | TRBJ1-5 | 15 | TRBV6-5 | NA
TGCGCCAGCAGCCTTTCTAGGAGGGAGACCCAGTACTTC | CASSLSRRETQYF | NA | TRBJ2-5 | 13 | TRBV4-3 | NA
TGTGCCACCAGCCCGCGGACTAGCGGATACGAGCAGTACTTC | CATSPRTSGYEQYF | NA | TRBJ2-7 | 14 | TRBV15 | TRBD2
TGTGCCAGAAGAGGCCGACAGGGAATTTTCGCTGAAGCTTTCTTT | CARRGRQGIFAEAFF | NA | TRBJ1-1 | 15 | TRBV5-3 | TRBD1
TGTGCCAGCAGCCCAGATCTGGGGGGTAATTCACCCCTCCACTTT | CASSPDLGGNSPLHF | once | TRBJ1-6 | 15 | TRBV7-9 | NA
TGTGCCTCCTCTCAGGGGGTTTTCTATGGCTACACCTTC | CASSQGVFYGYTF | NA | TRBJ1-2 | 13 | TRBV19 | TRBD1
TGTGCCAGCAGCTTAGTCCAGACTAGCGGGACAGCCAAAAACATTCAGTACTTC | CASSLVQTSGTAKNIQYF | NA | TRBJ2-4 | 18 | TRBV7-2 | TRBD2
TGTGCCAGCAGCTCCCAGGGAGGGGGGGTCTACGAGCAGTACTTC | CASSSQGGGVYEQYF | NA | TRBJ2-7 | 15 | TRBV27 | NA
TGTGCCAGCAGCGTATATTCGGGACTAGCGGGAGCCAATGAGCAGTTCTTC | CASSVYSGLAGANEQFF | NA | TRBJ2-1 | 17 | TRBV9 | TRBD2
TGTGCCAGCAATCCGACTAGCGGGGCCCAAGAGACCCAGTACTTC | CASNPTSGAQETQYF | NA | TRBJ2-5 | 15 | TRBV6-5 | TRBD2